This record looks at one T cell receptor (beta chain) sequence and its context. Per germline, CDR1 DFQATT and CDR2 SNEGSKA (reference sequence). The CDR3 sequence is 13 residues long. Trimming pared 6 bases from V and 5 bases from J, leaving 17 bases between. The sample belongs to a study of blood T cells in healthy people across ages. Next came a second PCR, run for roughly 6 to 11 cycles, which used a sample-barcoded 5' primer along with a J-beta primer mix. MiXCR, applied by TCRdb to the 5' RACE reads, yields one record per CDR3 protein. The sample holds around 580,000 distinct CDR3 sequences, 40% to 50% seen once.

The V call is TRBV20-1, the J call TRBJ2-7, with D possibly matching TRBD1 (5 bases). The clonotype originates from a man of 80 years or more in good health. Sequenced material: blood. CDR3 protein: CSALGLVINEQYF. The DNA for the CDR3 is TGCAGTGCACTGGGGCTAGTTATCAACGAGCAGTACTTC.